The 32 T cell receptor beta chains below were found in one sample sequenced in a study of T cells after yellow fever vaccination. In TCRdb, the 5' RACE reads were re-called with MiXCR into one record per CDR3 protein. Here the sample spans approximately 600,000 distinct CDR3 sequences, 9% to 15% being singletons. The starting material was PBMCs, obtained on the day of the yellow fever booster vaccination. These receptors were obtained from a man younger than 45 who received the YFV17D yellow fever vaccine.

This clonotype turned up a few times. The genes are TRBV5-1 and TRBJ2-7; D gene ambiguous. This CDR3 is 13 amino acids long. V was cut by 4 bases and J by 3 bases, with 11 bases left in between. Germline values: CDR1 SGHRS, CDR2 YFSETQ. As DNA, the CDR3 is TGCGCCAGCAGCAAGGACCAAGACTACGAGCAGTACTTC. Protein sequence: CASSKDQDYEQYF.

V and J are TRBV27 and TRBJ2-4; D possibly corresponds to TRBD2 (5 bases). Germline V gene data show CDR1 as MNHEY and CDR2 as SMNVEV (reference sequence). CDR3 length equals 16 residues. V was shortened by 5 bases and J by 3 bases, with 17 bases between the two germline ends. CDR3 nucleotides: TGTGCCAGCAGTCCCCCGCCGGGGAATGGCAAAAACATTCAGTACTTC. The encoded protein is CASSPPPGNGKNIQYF.

The chain recombines TRBV14 with TRBJ2-7; TRBD2 matches 7 bases. The CDR3 length is 17 residues. In germline, CDR1 is SGHDN, CDR2 FVKESK. With 4 bases clipped from V and 0 bases from J, the junction kept 12 bases outside the gene matches. The CDR3 DNA reads TGTGCCAGCAGCCCTTTCCCCCTAGCGGAAAGCTCCTACGAGCAGTACTTC. This codes for CASSPFPLAESSYEQYF.

To note about this clonotype: The junction departs from the called germline gene at one end, perhaps through a read error. V is TRBV20-1 and J is TRBJ2-1, with D maybe TRBD2 (6 bases). This CDR3 region has 16 residues. Germline V lookup: CDR1 DFQATT, CDR2 SNEGSKA (reference sequence). The CDR3 loop is CCARDRSGENYNEQFF. The CDR3 bases are TGCTGTGCTAGAGATCGATCGGGGGAAAACTACAATGAGCAGTTCTTC.

V usage is TRBV12-3 or TRBV12-4 and J usage is TRBJ2-5; 10 bases match TRBD1. The CDR3 consists of 17 residues. Germline trimming cut 5 bases from V and 5 bases from J; bases unmatched to any gene: 14. The CDR3: CASSPNTGTGAAETQYF. The CDR3 coding sequence is TGTGCCAGCAGTCCTAACACCGGGACAGGGGCGGCGGAGACCCAGTACTTC.

V is TRBV27 and J is TRBJ2-7; weak D call: TRBD1 (5 bases). Germline V lookup: CDR1 MNHEY, CDR2 SMNVEV (reference sequence). Trimming took 5 bases from V and 6 from J, leaving 17 bases between them. The CDR3 covers 14 residues. The CDR3 nucleotides are TGTGCCAGCAGTCTCCTGCAAGGTGGGGCCGAGCAGTACTTC. Translating it yields CASSLLQGGAEQYF.

This clonotype was seen at least ten times. The chain carries TRBV7-8 and TRBJ2-3, with D maybe TRBD2 (5 bases). Germline CDR1 reads SGHVS; CDR2 reads FQNEAQ. Trimming removed 1 base at V and 4 bases at J, with 9 bases between. The CDR3 runs 14 residues. CDR3 loop: CASSLGRGADTQYF. The DNA of the CDR3 is TGTGCCAGCAGCTTAGGCCGGGGTGCAGATACGCAGTATTTT.

This clonotype has only a few counts. CDR3 nucleotides: TGTGCCAGCAGAAACCAGGGAGAGGGGACCCAGTACTTC. Translating it yields CASRNQGEGTQYF. The V call is TRBV6-2 or TRBV6-3, the J call TRBJ2-5; D is perhaps TRBD1 or TRBD2 (5 bases each). Trimming took off 6 bases at V and 7 bases at J, with 15 bases between the two ends. This CDR3 region has 13 residues. Germline V gene lookup returns CDR1 MNHEY and CDR2 SVGEGT.

V usage is TRBV5-6 and J usage is TRBJ2-5; D not resolved. CDR3 size: 14 residues. Trimming took off 6 bases at V and 3 bases at J, with 15 bases between the two ends. From germline, CDR1 is SGHDT and CDR2 YYEEEE. CDR3 in amino acids: CASTLGGGEETQYF. The DNA of the CDR3 is TGTGCCAGCACGTTAGGTGGTGGGGAAGAGACCCAGTACTTC. Together with reference TRBV5-6 and TRBJ2-5, the CDR3 gives the full variable domain: DAGVTQSPTHLIKTRGQQVTLRCSPKSGHDTVSWYQQALGQGPQFIFQYYEEEERQRGNFPDRFSGHQFPNYSSELNVNALLLGDSALYLCASTLGGGEETQYFGPGTRLLVL.

This clonotype was seen ten or more times. The rearrangement joins TRBV5-1 to TRBJ2-5; D remains ambiguous. The CDR3 length is 11 residues. Germline V gene data show CDR1 as SGHRS and CDR2 as YFSETQ. The V gene lost 3 bases and the J gene lost 5 bases, with 5 bases spanning the gap. For the CDR3, the DNA is TGCGCCAGCAGCTCGGTTGAGACCCAGTACTTC. Translating gives CASSSVETQYF.

The chain employs TRBV9 and TRBJ2-3; 8 bases are a match to TRBD2. The ends lost 1 base at V and 8 bases at J; junction bases unmatched: 9. This CDR3 region has 15 residues. CDR1 and CDR2 (germline): SGDLS, YYNGEE. CDR3 loop: CASSVTGGPPGTQYF. CDR3 DNA: TGTGCCAGCAGCGTAACGGGAGGGCCCCCAGGTACGCAGTATTTT.

The chain is built from TRBV12-3 or TRBV12-4 and TRBJ2-3, with D perhaps being TRBD1 or TRBD2 (5 bases each). This CDR3 is 11 amino acids long. V lost 5 bases to trimming and J lost 10 bases, with 10 bases between them. The CDR3 coding sequence is TGTGCCAGCAGTACTCGGGACCCGCAGTATTTT. This sequence encodes CASSTRDPQYF.

This clonotype was seen at least ten times. The rearrangement joins TRBV12-3 or TRBV12-4 to TRBJ2-4; either TRBD1 or TRBD2 may supply D (7 bases each). The CDR3 has 14 amino acids. The germline V and J ends were trimmed by 7 bases and 1 base, with 11 bases remaining between them. The CDR3 loop is CASTRGGAKNIQYF. The CDR3 DNA reads TGTGCCAGCACCAGGGGGGGGGCCAAAAACATTCAGTACTTC.

The rearrangement uses TRBV14 and TRBJ2-5; 7 positions match TRBD2. The CDR3 consists of 16 residues. The V segment lost 0 bases and the J segment 5 bases; nucleotides outside the gene matches: 9. Looked up from germline, CDR1 is SGHDN and CDR2 is FVKESK. Here the CDR3 reads CASSQEPAGTLETQYF. In DNA, the CDR3 is TGTGCCAGCAGCCAAGAACCAGCGGGAACTCTGGAGACCCAGTACTTC.

The chain links TRBV5-1 to TRBJ2-7, with TRBD1 as a possible D gene (6 bases). V was shortened by 4 bases and J by 7 bases, with 18 bases between the two germline ends. Germline V gene lookup returns CDR1 SGHRS and CDR2 YFSETQ. The CDR3 runs 14 residues. CDR3 coding DNA: TGCGCCAGCAGCCCGGGACACCGATCGGGGGAGCAGTACTTC. Translating it yields CASSPGHRSGEQYF.

J is TRBJ2-2 and V is TRBV20-1; 9 bases map to TRBD1. Germline CDR1 and CDR2: DFQATT and SNEGSKA (reference sequence). The J segment lost 6 bases and the V segment lost 0 bases, leaving 8 bases of the junction unmatched. CDR3 length: 16 residues. CDR3 DNA sequence: TGCAGTGCTAGAGATCCCCGGACAGGGGAGGCCGGGGAGCTGTTTTTT. This gives the protein CSARDPRTGEAGELFF.

This clonotype was recorded a few times. The chain carries TRBV15 and TRBJ2-1; possible D gene TRBD2, 6 bases. The V end was cut by 0 bases, the J end by 2 bases, with 11 bases between. Germline CDR1 LNHNV, CDR2 YYDKDF (reference sequence). The CDR3 length is 16 residues. CDR3 in DNA: TGTGCCACCAGCAGAGATCCCGGCGGGGCCTACAATGAGCAGTTCTTC. Its protein is CATSRDPGGAYNEQFF. Combining the CDR3 with reference TRBV15 and TRBJ2-1 gives the whole variable domain DAMVIQNPRYQVTQFGKPVTLSCSQTLNHNVMYWYQQKSSQAPKLLFHYYDKDFNNEADTPDNFQSRRPNTSFCFLDIRSPGLGDTAMYLCATSRDPGGAYNEQFFGPGTRLTVL.

The chain is built from TRBV6-6 and TRBJ2-3; D ambiguous. V was pared by 7 bases and J by 1 base, with 6 bases between. Germline assignment: CDR1 MNHNY and CDR2 SVGAGI (reference sequence). The CDR3 extends over 12 amino acids. CDR3 sequence reads: CASTRGTDTQYF. Here the CDR3 DNA reads TGTGCCAGCACCCGGGGCACAGATACGCAGTATTTT.

The DNA of the CDR3 is TGTGCCAGCAGAACAGGGAGAAACACCGGGGAGCTGTTTTTT. It translates to CASRTGRNTGELFF. The chain carries TRBV2 and TRBJ2-2; possible D gene TRBD1, 6 bases. V dropped 6 bases and J dropped 2 bases, with 10 bases sitting between them. The CDR3 contains 14 residues. The V gene's germline CDR1 is SNHLY and CDR2 FYNNEI.

This chain connects TRBV5-4 to TRBJ2-5, with TRBD1 matching 7 bases. Germline CDR1 SGHNT, CDR2 YYREEE (reference sequence). This CDR3 comprises 15 residues. Losses at the gene ends were 4 bases for V and 5 bases for J; bases not matched to a gene: 11. In nucleotides, the CDR3 is TGTGCCAGCAGCCCCCCAACGGGGACAGTGGAGACCCAGTACTTC. Translating it yields CASSPPTGTVETQYF.

This clonotype was detected ten times or more. The chain carries TRBV20-1 and TRBJ2-3, with 7 bases lining up with TRBD2. V was clipped by 0 bases and J by 4 bases; unmatched bases: 7. This CDR3 region has 15 residues. Looked up from germline, CDR1 is DFQATT and CDR2 is SNEGSKA (reference sequence). The CDR3 DNA follows: TGCAGTGCTAGAGATTGGGCGGGAGCATCAGATACGCAGTATTTT. Amino acid sequence: CSARDWAGASDTQYF.

This clonotype was detected a few times. This chain connects TRBV20-1 to TRBJ2-7, with D perhaps matching TRBD1 (5 bases). V lost 4 bases to trimming and J lost 2 bases, with 9 bases between them. The germline V gene encodes CDR1 DFQATT and CDR2 SNEGSKA (reference sequence). The CDR3 has 12 amino acids. The DNA of the CDR3 is TGCAGTGCTACCCAGGGTACCTACGAGCAGTACTTC. Residues: CSATQGTYEQYF.

DNA of the CDR3: TGCAGTGCTAGAGATCGAGGGGAGTATTTT. Translation: CSARDRGEYF. V gene TRBV20-1 combines with J gene TRBJ2-3, with D possibly being TRBD1 or TRBD2 (5 bases each). The V gene lost 0 bases and the J gene lost 13 bases, with 8 bases spanning the gap. The CDR3 totals 10 residues. Germline CDR1 and CDR2: DFQATT and SNEGSKA (reference sequence).

V and J are TRBV6-1 and TRBJ2-7; 9 nucleotides match TRBD2. Trimming took 3 bases from V and 4 from J; bases not matched to a gene: 10. The germline CDR1 and CDR2 sequences are MNHNS and SASEGT. The length of the CDR3 is 16 residues. In nucleotides, the CDR3 is TGTGCCAGCAGTGACCCACCCGCTAGCGGGATATACGAGCAGTACTTC. Translating it yields CASSDPPASGIYEQYF.

This clonotype has just a few counts. This chain connects TRBV18 to TRBJ2-7, with D possibly being TRBD2 (6 bases). V lost 6 bases and J lost 6, with 21 bases in between. Germline CDR1 reads KGHSH; CDR2 reads LQKENI. The CDR3 length is 15 residues. The CDR3 region has the DNA TGTGCCAGCTCCCCCCAATGGGGGACTCTAGGCGAGCAGTACTTC. This sequence encodes CASSPQWGTLGEQYF.

The chain is built from TRBV7-9 and TRBJ2-3; weak D call: TRBD1 (5 bases). V lost 5 bases, J lost 5 bases, and 8 bases lay in between. Germline CDR1 and CDR2: SEHNR and FQNEAQ (reference sequence). The CDR3 runs 12 residues. This chain's CDR3 is CASSTQGDTQYF. The DNA of the CDR3 is TGTGCCAGCAGCACCCAGGGAGATACGCAGTATTTT.

This clonotype was counted only a few times. The CDR3 loop reads CASRTDRNTGELFF. DNA for the CDR3: TGTGCCAGCAGGACGGACAGGAACACCGGGGAGCTGTTTTTT. This chain joins TRBV12-3 or TRBV12-4 and TRBJ2-2; D may be TRBD1 (6 bases). V gave up 6 bases and J gave up 1 base, with 9 bases separating them. CDR3 length: 14 amino acids.

The gene calls are TRBV12-3 or TRBV12-4 and TRBJ1-3; D possibly corresponds to TRBD1 (6 bases). Trimming took off 3 bases at V and 3 bases at J, with 12 bases between the two ends. The CDR3 spans 15 residues. The chain's CDR3 is CASSFRGAHGNTIYF. The CDR3 DNA reads as TGTGCCAGCAGTTTTCGGGGGGCGCATGGAAACACCATATATTTT.

This clonotype was picked up a small number of times. This chain joins TRBV20-1 and TRBJ2-7; D uncertain. Germline CDR1 reads DFQATT; CDR2 reads SNEGSKA (reference sequence). Trimming removed 1 base at V and 0 bases at J, with 10 bases between. CDR3 size: 14 residues. DNA for the CDR3: TGCAGTGCTAGAGGGACCGACGGCTCCTACGAGCAGTACTTC. Its protein is CSARGTDGSYEQYF.

V usage is TRBV5-5 and J usage is TRBJ2-2; D is perhaps TRBD1 or TRBD2 (6 bases each). CDR1 SGHKS and CDR2 YYEKEE come from the germline V gene (reference sequence). The CDR3 totals 16 residues. V gave up 2 bases and J gave up 4 bases, with 15 bases separating them. The CDR3 region is CASSLGGGMSTGELFF. CDR3 bases: TGTGCCAGCAGCTTAGGAGGGGGGATGAGCACCGGGGAGCTGTTTTTT.

The V call is TRBV2, the J call TRBJ2-3, with a weak D call TRBD1 (6 bases). CDR1 and CDR2 (germline): SNHLY, FYNNEI. The CDR3 covers 14 residues. Trimming took 2 bases from V and 3 from J, leaving 9 bases between them. CDR3 nucleotides: TGTGCCAGCAGTGAATACCAGGGGACAGATACGCAGTATTTT. Its translation: CASSEYQGTDTQYF.

This clonotype was seen a handful of times. This chain joins TRBV7-9 and TRBJ2-5; D is unresolved. Germline CDR1 and CDR2: SEHNR and FQNEAQ (reference sequence). The CDR3 is 16 residues long. V was clipped by 3 bases and J by 5 bases, with 19 bases between them. CDR3 sequence (DNA): TGTGCCAGCAGCTTTCGATGGGCAGCTCCGTCCGAGACCCAGTACTTC. Its protein is CASSFRWAAPSETQYF.